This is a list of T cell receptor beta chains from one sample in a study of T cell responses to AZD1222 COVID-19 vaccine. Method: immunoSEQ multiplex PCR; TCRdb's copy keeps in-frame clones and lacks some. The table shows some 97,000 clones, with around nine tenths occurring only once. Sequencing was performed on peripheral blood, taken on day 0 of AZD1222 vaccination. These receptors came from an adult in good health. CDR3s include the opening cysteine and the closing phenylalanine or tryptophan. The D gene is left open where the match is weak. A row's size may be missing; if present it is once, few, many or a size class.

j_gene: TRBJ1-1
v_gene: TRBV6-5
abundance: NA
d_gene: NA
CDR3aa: CASRKGNTEAFF
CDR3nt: TGTGCCAGCAGAAAGGGGAACACTGAAGCTTTCTTT

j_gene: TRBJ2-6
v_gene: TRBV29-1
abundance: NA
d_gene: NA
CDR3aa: CSVEIVAGANVLTF
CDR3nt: TGCAGCGTTGAAATCGTAGCTGGGGCCAACGTCCTGACTTTC

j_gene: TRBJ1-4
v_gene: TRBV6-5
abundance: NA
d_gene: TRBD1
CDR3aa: CASSYSSGTGNEKLFF
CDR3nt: TGTGCCAGCAGTTACTCCTCCGGGACAGGGAATGAAAAACTGTTTTTT

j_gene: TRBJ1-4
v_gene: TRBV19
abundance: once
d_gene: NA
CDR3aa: CASSRGGNEKLFF
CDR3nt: TGTGCCAGTAGTCGGGGGGGGAATGAAAAACTGTTTTTT

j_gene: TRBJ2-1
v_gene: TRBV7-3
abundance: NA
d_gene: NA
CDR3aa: CASSLGTNNNEQFF
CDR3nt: TGTGCCAGCAGCTTGGGGACAAATAACAATGAGCAGTTCTTC

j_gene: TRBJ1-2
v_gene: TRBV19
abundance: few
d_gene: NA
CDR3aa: CASSRNYGYTF
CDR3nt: TGTGCCAGTAGCCGGAACTATGGCTACACCTTC

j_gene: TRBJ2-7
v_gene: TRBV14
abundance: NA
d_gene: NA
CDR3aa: CASSLHDGGTYEQYF
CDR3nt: TGTGCCAGCAGCCTCCACGACGGAGGGACCTACGAGCAGTACTTC

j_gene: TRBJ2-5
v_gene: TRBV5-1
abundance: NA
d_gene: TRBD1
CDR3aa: CASSQSTGVEETQYF
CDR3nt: TGCGCCAGCAGCCAGTCGACAGGGGTGGAAGAGACCCAGTACTTC

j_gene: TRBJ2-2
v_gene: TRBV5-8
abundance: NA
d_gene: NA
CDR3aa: CASSLLLGGELFF
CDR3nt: TGTGCCAGCAGCTTGTTACTCGGCGGGGAGCTGTTTTTT

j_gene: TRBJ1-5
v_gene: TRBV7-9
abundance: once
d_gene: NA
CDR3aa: CASSYLGGEDQPQHF
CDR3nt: TGTGCCAGCAGCTACCTGGGGGGGGAAGATCAGCCCCAGCATTTT

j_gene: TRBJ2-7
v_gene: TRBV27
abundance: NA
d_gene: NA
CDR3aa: CASSSTSSEQYF
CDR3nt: TGTGCCAGCAGTTCGACTAGTAGCGAGCAGTACTTC

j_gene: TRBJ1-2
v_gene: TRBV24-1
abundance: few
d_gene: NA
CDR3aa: CATSDSSGYTF
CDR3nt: TGTGCCACCAGTGATTCAAGTGGCTACACCTTC

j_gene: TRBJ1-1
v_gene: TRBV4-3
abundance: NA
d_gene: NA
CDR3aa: CASSPTLNTEAFF
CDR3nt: TGCGCCAGCAGCCCCACCCTCAACACTGAAGCTTTCTTT

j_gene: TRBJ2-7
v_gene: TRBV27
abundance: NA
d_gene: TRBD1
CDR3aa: CASRPGQGGYEQYF
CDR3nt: TGTGCCAGCAGACCGGGACAGGGGGGTTACGAGCAGTACTTC

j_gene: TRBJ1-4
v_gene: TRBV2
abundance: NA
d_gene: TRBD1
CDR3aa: CATGRQGENEKLFF
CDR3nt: TGTGCCACAGGGCGACAGGGTGAGAATGAAAAACTGTTTTTT

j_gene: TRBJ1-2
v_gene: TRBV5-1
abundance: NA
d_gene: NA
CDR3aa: CASSLVDGLRGGYTF
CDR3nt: TGCGCCAGCAGCTTGGTCGACGGGTTGCGGGGTGGCTACACCTTC

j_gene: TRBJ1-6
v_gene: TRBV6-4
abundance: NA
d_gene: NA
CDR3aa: CASSDSFPTDSPLHF
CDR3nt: TGTGCCAGCAGTGACTCGTTTCCTACGGATTCACCCCTCCACTTT

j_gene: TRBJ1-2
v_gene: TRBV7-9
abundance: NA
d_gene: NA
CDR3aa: CASSSQGLDYGYTF
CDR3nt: TGTGCCAGCAGCTCCCAGGGGTTGGACTATGGCTACACCTTC

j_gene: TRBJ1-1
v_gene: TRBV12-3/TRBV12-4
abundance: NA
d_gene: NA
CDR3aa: CASSLQGGTEAFF
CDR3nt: TGTGCCAGCAGTTTACAGGGAGGCACTGAAGCTTTCTTT

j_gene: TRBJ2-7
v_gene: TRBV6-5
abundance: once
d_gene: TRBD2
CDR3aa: CASIHWRGGQYEQYF
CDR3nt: TGTGCCAGCATCCACTGGCGGGGGGGGCAATACGAGCAGTACTTC

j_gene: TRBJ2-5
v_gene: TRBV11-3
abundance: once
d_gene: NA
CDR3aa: CASSFSAGVRETQYF
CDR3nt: TGTGCCAGCAGCTTTTCGGCCGGGGTTAGAGAGACCCAGTACTTC

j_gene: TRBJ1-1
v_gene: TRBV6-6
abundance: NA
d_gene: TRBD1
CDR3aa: CASKMDRAEAFF
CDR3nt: TGTGCCAGCAAAATGGACAGGGCTGAAGCTTTCTTT

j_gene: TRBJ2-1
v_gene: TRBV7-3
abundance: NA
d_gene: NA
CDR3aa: CASSGGPASSYNEQFF
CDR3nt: TGTGCCAGCAGCGGTGGCCCAGCTAGCTCCTACAATGAGCAGTTCTTC

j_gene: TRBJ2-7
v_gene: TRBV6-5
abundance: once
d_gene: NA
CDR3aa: CASSYADSSYEQYF
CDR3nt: TGTGCCAGCAGTTACGCGGACAGCTCCTACGAGCAGTACTTC

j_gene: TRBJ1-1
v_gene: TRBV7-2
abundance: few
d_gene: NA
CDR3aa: CASTLSRVNTEAFF
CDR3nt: TGTGCCAGCACCCTTTCACGGGTCAACACTGAAGCTTTCTTT

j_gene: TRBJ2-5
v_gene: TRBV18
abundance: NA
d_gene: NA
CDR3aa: CASSLLQETQYF
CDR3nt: TGTGCCAGCTCACTACTCCAAGAGACCCAGTACTTC

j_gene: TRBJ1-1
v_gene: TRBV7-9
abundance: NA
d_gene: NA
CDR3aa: CASSLARANTEAFF
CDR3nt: TGTGCCAGCAGCTTGGCACGAGCGAACACTGAAGCTTTCTTT

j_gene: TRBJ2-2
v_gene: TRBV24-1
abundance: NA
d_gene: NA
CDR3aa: CATSEVVLENTGELFF
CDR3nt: TGTGCCACCAGTGAGGTCGTACTAGAAAACACCGGGGAGCTGTTTTTT

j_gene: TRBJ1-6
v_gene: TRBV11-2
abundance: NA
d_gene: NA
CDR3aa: CASSLDQKNSPLHF
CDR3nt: TGTGCCAGCAGCTTAGATCAAAAGAATTCACCCCTCCACTTT

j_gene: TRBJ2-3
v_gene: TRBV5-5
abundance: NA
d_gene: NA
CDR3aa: CASSLERGTDTQYF
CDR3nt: TGTGCCAGCAGCTTGGAGCGGGGCACAGATACGCAGTATTTT

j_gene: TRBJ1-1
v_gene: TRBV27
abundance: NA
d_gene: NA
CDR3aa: CASSLQGLRNTEAFF
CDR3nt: TGTGCCAGCAGCCTTCAGGGACTACGGAACACTGAAGCTTTCTTT

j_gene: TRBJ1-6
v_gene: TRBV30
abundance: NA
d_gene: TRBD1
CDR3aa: CAWSVTALQGAVGSPLHF
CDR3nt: TGTGCCTGGAGTGTAACCGCCCTACAGGGGGCGGTGGGGTCACCCCTCCACTTT

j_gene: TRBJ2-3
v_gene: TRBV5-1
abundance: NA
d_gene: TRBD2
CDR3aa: CASSGLAGATDTQYF
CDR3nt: TGCGCCAGCAGTGGTCTAGCGGGAGCCACAGATACGCAGTATTTT

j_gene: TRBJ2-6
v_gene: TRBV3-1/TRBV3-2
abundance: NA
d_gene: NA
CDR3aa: CASSQRGAGANVLTF
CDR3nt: TGTGCCAGCAGCCAGAGGGGGGCCGGGGCCAACGTCCTGACTTTC

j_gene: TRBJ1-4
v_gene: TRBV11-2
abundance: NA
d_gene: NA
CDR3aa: CASSSSASREKLFF
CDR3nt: TGTGCCAGCAGCTCGAGCGCTTCTAGGGAAAAACTGTTTTTT

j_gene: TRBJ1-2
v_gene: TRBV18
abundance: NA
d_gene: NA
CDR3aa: CASSPGVQNYGYTF
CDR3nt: TGTGCCAGCTCACCAGGTGTACAGAACTATGGCTACACCTTC

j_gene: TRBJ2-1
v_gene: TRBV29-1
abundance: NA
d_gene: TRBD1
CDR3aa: CSAEDRVGYNEQFF
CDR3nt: TGCAGCGCTGAGGACAGGGTGGGGTACAATGAGCAGTTCTTC

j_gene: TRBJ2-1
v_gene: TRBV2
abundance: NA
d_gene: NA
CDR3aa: CASTIQGRGSNEQFF
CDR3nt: TGTGCCAGCACCATACAGGGGCGGGGCAGCAATGAGCAGTTCTTC

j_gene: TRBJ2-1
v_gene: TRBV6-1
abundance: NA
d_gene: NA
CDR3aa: CASSETRAGRVDEQFF
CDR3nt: TGTGCCAGCAGTGAAACTCGGGCAGGGAGAGTCGATGAGCAGTTCTTC

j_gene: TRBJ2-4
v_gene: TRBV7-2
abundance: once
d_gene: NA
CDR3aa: CASSLNSGAKNIQYF
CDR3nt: TGTGCCAGCAGCTTGAATAGCGGAGCCAAAAACATTCAGTACTTC

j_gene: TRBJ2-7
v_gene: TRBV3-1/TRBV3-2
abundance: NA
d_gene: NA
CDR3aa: CASGVRGAYEQYF
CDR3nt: TGTGCCAGCGGGGTTAGGGGGGCCTACGAGCAGTACTTC

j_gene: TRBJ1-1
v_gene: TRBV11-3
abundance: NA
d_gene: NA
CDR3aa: CASSLGRQAFF
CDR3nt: TGTGCCAGCAGCTTGGGCAGACAAGCTTTCTTT

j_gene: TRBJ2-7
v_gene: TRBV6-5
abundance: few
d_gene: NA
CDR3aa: CASHRVPYEQYF
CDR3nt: TGTGCCAGCCACAGGGTACCTTACGAGCAGTACTTC

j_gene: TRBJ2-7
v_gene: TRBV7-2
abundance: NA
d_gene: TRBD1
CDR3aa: CASSLGYGTDYYEQYF
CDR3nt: TGTGCCAGCAGCTTAGGGTACGGGACAGATTATTACGAGCAGTACTTC

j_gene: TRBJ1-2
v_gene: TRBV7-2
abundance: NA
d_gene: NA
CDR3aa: CASSLAGGNRNYGYTF
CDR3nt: TGTGCCAGCAGCTTAGCGGGGGGTAACAGAAACTATGGCTACACCTTC